This T cell receptor (beta chain) was obtained from a study of radiotherapy plus CTLA-4 blockade in lung cancer (dated by TCRdb to the late 2010s). Regarding the study in general: Among enrolled patients, roughly 20% had an objective response and 31% reached disease control. General findings and caveats noted by the study authors: The strongest predictors of response were reported to be early dynamic shifts in blood T cell clones along with a rise in serum interferon-beta following radiation. TCR clones derived from tumors expanded in peripheral blood after treatment with radiotherapy and ipilimumab.

Concerning this clone: This clone's antigen is unknown. There are no base qualities to consult, and no much larger clone falls within one base.

Receptor libraries were prepared by the immunoSEQ multiplex PCR assay. Here the immuneACCESS table is served through TCRdb, limited to in-frame sequences with V and J called. Missing clones are a known gap in these copies; in checked studies unresolved V genes cover under half, and the rest lacks a known reason. Here the sample has approximately 80,000 clones; under 75% occur a single time. Around 10% of the sample comes from the top ten. The study evaluated CTLA-4 blockade (ipilimumab) given together with focal radiation therapy in patients who had chemo-refractory metastatic non-small-cell lung cancer. CDR1 and CDR2 are read off the germline V gene (reference sequence) as GTSNPN and SVGIG. Including cysteine and phenylalanine, the CDR3 has 13 amino acids. Just the 39-base CDR3 DNA is kept, in frame starting at base 1. A distance of 10 bases separates the germline ends of V and J, which lose 5 bases and 2 bases respectively.

This receptor was taken from a human donor with non-small cell lung cancer whose response to radiotherapy plus ipilimumab could not be evaluated. Here the chain combines TRBV30 and TRBJ1-5; TRBD1 might be the D gene, on 6 matching bases. Specimen: peripheral blood, collected from a patient treated with radiotherapy plus ipilimumab. The sequenced DNA is TGTGCCTGGGCAGGGGATGGCAATCAGCCCCAGCATTTT. It codes for CAWAGDGNQPQHF.